This T cell receptor beta chain was recorded in a study of response to subunit inactivated influenza vaccine. TCRdb redid the calling of the RT-PCR reads with MiXCR, one entry per CDR3 protein. The data contain roughly 700,000 distinct CDR3 sequences, over 11% of them singletons. This TCR derives from a man aged 50 to 60 who received an inactivated influenza vaccine. The sequencing here drew on PBMCs from blood, taken 14 days before vaccination.

Here the CDR3 reads CSAREFIRSANTGELFF. CDR3 bases: TGCAGTGCTAGAGAGTTCATCAGATCCGCGAACACCGGGGAGCTGTTTTTT. J is TRBJ2-2 and V is TRBV20-1; no clear D gene. Per germline, CDR1 DFQATT and CDR2 SNEGSKA (reference sequence). V lost 0 bases and J lost 0, with 14 bases in between. There are 17 residues in the CDR3.